These 20 T cell receptor beta chains were sequenced from one sample in a study of T cells after yellow fever vaccination (dated by TCRdb to between 2019 and 2020). The library was generated by 5' RACE. Sequenced using an Illumina HiSeq 2500. The public reads were reanalyzed by TCRdb: fastp trimming at Q25, MiXCR alignment, in-frame beta chains only. Here each entry gathers all rows of one CDR3 protein and keeps the most common genes and DNA. Present in this sample are fewer than 150,000 distinct CDR3 sequences, about 7.8% of which were seen just once. The ten most abundant clones make up approximately 2.7% of the sample. What the treatment or condition label conveys for this sample: live attenuated yellow fever vaccine strain. Sample: CD4+ T cells sorted from PBMCs, taken roughly 45 days after the first yellow fever vaccination. Source of these receptors: a man between 18 and 35 years old who received the YFV17D yellow fever vaccine.

At least ten counts were recorded for this clonotype. The rearrangement links TRBV7-9 to TRBJ1-5; no reliable D call. Germline V gene data show CDR1 as SEHNR and CDR2 as FQNEAQ (reference sequence). Between the trimmed V and J ends, which lost 1 base and 4 bases, there was a span of 11 bases. CDR3 size: 15 residues. This CDR3 reads CASSLEDGWNQPQHF. CDR3 DNA sequence: TGTGCCAGCAGCTTAGAGGACGGTTGGAATCAGCCCCAGCATTTT. The full variable domain, rest sourced from reference TRBV7-9 and TRBJ1-5, is DTGVSQNPRHKITKRGQNVTFRCDPISEHNRLYWYRQTLGQGPEFLTYFQNEAQLEKSRLLSDRFSAERPKGSFSTLEIQRTEQGDSAMYLCASSLEDGWNQPQHFGDGTRLSIL.

This clonotype was seen ten or more times. The V gene is TRBV5-1, the J gene TRBJ2-7; TRBD1 is a possible D gene (5 bases). V dropped 0 bases and J dropped 2 bases, with 9 bases sitting between them. This CDR3 has 14 residues. The germline CDR1 and CDR2 sequences are SGHRS and YFSETQ. CDR3 DNA: TGCGCCAGCAGCTTGGTTGACAGCACCTACGAGCAGTACTTC. It translates to CASSLVDSTYEQYF.

At least ten counts were recorded for this clonotype. This rearrangement joins TRBV7-2 to TRBJ2-3; the match to TRBD2 covers 9 bases. This CDR3 has 13 amino acids. Germline V gene data show CDR1 as SGHTA and CDR2 as FQGNSA. The junction had 1 base not matched to a gene; V was cut back by 5 bases and J by 4 bases. In nucleotides, the CDR3 is TGTGCCAGCAGCCGACTAGCGGCAGATACGCAGTATTTT. Its translation: CASSRLAADTQYF.

Points on this clonotype: A much larger clone lies a single base off, so this may be a read error. The V gene is TRBV10-3, the J gene TRBJ1-2; 7 bases agree with TRBD1. V dropped 11 bases and J dropped 3; count of bases not matched to a gene: 18. Looked up from germline, CDR1 is ENHRY and CDR2 is SYGVKD. CDR3 length: 16 residues. Written as DNA, the CDR3 is TGTGCCCCCGCTGGGGACAGTGGGCGACGGGACTATGGCTACACCTTC. This translates into CAPAGDSGRRDYGYTF.

In this sample, this clonotype turned up many times. The V and J genes are TRBV3-1 and TRBJ1-2; 7 bases are shared with TRBD1. This CDR3 is built from 15 residues. With V trimmed by 3 bases and J by 4 bases, 8 bases remained unmatched. Germline V gives CDR1 LGHDT, CDR2 YNNKEL (reference sequence). DNA of the CDR3: TGTGCCAGCAGCCAGGTGACAGGGTCTTCCTATGGCTACACCTTC. Its protein is CASSQVTGSSYGYTF.

This clonotype has ten or more counts. The chain has TRBV4-3 and TRBJ2-7, with D uncertain. Trimming took 1 base from V and 0 from J, leaving 10 bases between them. This CDR3 is 15 amino acids long. Germline V gene lookup returns CDR1 LGHNA and CDR2 YSLEER. CDR3: CASSQGRSYSYEQYF. The CDR3 nucleotides are TGCGCCAGCAGCCAAGGACGGTCGTACTCCTACGAGCAGTACTTC.

This clonotype was counted many times. The chain couples TRBV7-9 to TRBJ2-3, with D maybe TRBD2 (6 bases). Germline lookup yields CDR1 SEHNR and CDR2 FQNEAQ (reference sequence). Trimming removed 5 bases at V and 1 base at J, with 13 bases between. This CDR3 contains 15 residues. CDR3 amino acids: CASSETSWGTDTQYF. CDR3 nucleotides: TGTGCCAGCAGCGAGACTAGTTGGGGCACAGATACGCAGTATTTT. Supplemented by reference TRBV7-9 and TRBJ2-3, the full variable domain reads DTGVSQNPRHKITKRGQNVTFRCDPISEHNRLYWYRQTLGQGPEFLTYFQNEAQLEKSRLLSDRFSAERPKGSFSTLEIQRTEQGDSAMYLCASSETSWGTDTQYFGPGTRLTVL.

This clonotype was found many times. CDR3 coding DNA: TGCGCCAGCAGCCAAGAGGCTCAGCTAAACACCGGGGAGCTGTTTTTT. The encoded protein is CASSQEAQLNTGELFF. The V gene is TRBV4-3, the J gene TRBJ2-2, with D hard to call. The CDR3 length is 16 residues. The V and J ends lost 0 bases and 2 bases respectively, with 10 bases between them. Per germline, CDR1 LGHNA and CDR2 YSLEER.

As regards this clonotype: Being one base from a much bigger clone, this may be a read error. The J gene is TRBJ2-4, the V gene TRBV4-3, with a tentative D call TRBD2 (5 bases). V lost 0 bases, J lost 8 bases, and 11 bases lay in between. Germline V gene lookup returns CDR1 LGHNA and CDR2 YSLEER. The CDR3 has 14 residues. Here the CDR3 DNA reads TGCGCCAGCAGCCAAGATACGGGGATCGACATTCAGTACTTC. As protein: CASSQDTGIDIQYF.

The sample holds many counts of this clonotype. The V call is TRBV20-1, the J call TRBJ1-6, with D tentatively TRBD1 (5 bases). Trimming left V 3 bases short and J 8 bases short, with 20 bases between. This CDR3 region has 16 residues. Germline V gene lookup returns CDR1 DFQATT and CDR2 SNEGSKA (reference sequence). DNA for the CDR3: TGCAGTGCTAGTTTACGGTCAAGGGGCTCGGATTCACCCCTCCACTTT. Encoded protein: CSASLRSRGSDSPLHF.

A note on this clonotype: With a much larger clone just one base away, this may be a read error. J is TRBJ1-1 and V is TRBV3-1, with D unclear. The CDR3 is 13 amino acids. The V end lost 0 bases, the J end lost 5 bases, and 7 bases lay between the germline ends. Germline V gene sequence: CDR1 LGHDT, CDR2 YNNKEL (reference sequence). The CDR3 DNA reads TGTGCCAGCAGCCAAGATAGGATGACTGAAGCTTTCTTT. Its protein is CASSQDRMTEAFF. Full variable domain (outside the CDR3, taken from reference TRBV3-1 and TRBJ1-1): DTAVSQTPKYLVTQMGNDKSIKCEQNLGHDTMYWYKQDSKKFLKIMFSYNNKELIINETVPNRFSPKSPDKAHLNLHINSLELGDSAVYFCASSQDRMTEAFFGQGTRLTVV.

This clonotype has at least ten counts. The V gene is TRBV3-1, the J gene TRBJ2-5; TRBD2 aligns across 15 bases. Germline CDR1 LGHDT, CDR2 YNNKEL (reference sequence). The CDR3 consists of 18 residues. The V and J ends lost 0 bases and 5 bases, in that order; junction bases with no gene match: 7. CDR3 residues: CASSQDRTSGGAGETQYF. The CDR3 DNA follows: TGTGCCAGCAGCCAAGATAGGACTAGCGGGGGGGCCGGCGAGACCCAGTACTTC.

This clonotype was seen ten or more times. The gene calls are TRBV12-3 or TRBV12-4 and TRBJ2-3; 8 nucleotides agree with TRBD1. The CDR3 length is 14 residues. Trimming at V came to 7 bases and at J to 10 bases, leaving 13 bases not matched to a gene. Here the CDR3 DNA reads TGTGCCAGCATCCCCCAGGACAGGGTCTCTGCGCAGTATTTT. This gives the protein CASIPQDRVSAQYF.

This clonotype has at least ten counts. The rearrangement links TRBV12-3 or TRBV12-4 to TRBJ1-4; D is perhaps TRBD1 (6 bases). CDR3 length: 14 residues. Trimming removed 3 bases at V and 4 bases at J, with 9 bases between. CDR3 residues: CASSLGQNNEKLFF. For the CDR3, the DNA is TGTGCCAGCAGTTTGGGACAAAATAATGAAAAACTGTTTTTT.

The table lists this clonotype with many counts. CDR3 protein: CASSLDVLYGYTF. CDR3 coding DNA: TGTGCCAGCAGCTTGGACGTTCTCTATGGCTACACCTTC. The chain couples TRBV13 to TRBJ1-2; D remains unclear. V shed 3 bases and J shed 4 bases, with 9 bases lying between them. This CDR3 has 13 residues. CDR1 and CDR2 from the germline V gene are PRHDT and FYEKMQ (reference sequence).

The rearrangement uses TRBV4-2 and TRBJ2-5, with 12 bases matching TRBD1. The CDR3 covers 15 residues. After removal of 0 bases from V and 5 bases from J, the junction contained 1 base not matched to a gene. From germline, CDR1 is LGHNA and CDR2 YNFKEQ. The CDR3 region is CASSQDGTGGETQYF. Here the CDR3 DNA reads TGTGCCAGCAGCCAAGATGGGACAGGGGGCGAGACCCAGTACTTC.

The table lists this clonotype with many counts. This chain links TRBV6-1 with TRBJ2-7; tentatively, D is TRBD2 (7 bases). Trimming left V 7 bases short and J 0 bases short, with 13 bases between. This CDR3 region has 14 residues. CDR1 is MNHNS and CDR2 is SASEGT in the germline V gene. The CDR3 region is CASKKGGGSYEQYV. The CDR3 DNA is TGTGCCAGCAAAAAGGGGGGGGGCTCCTACGAGCAGTACGTC.

This clonotype was detected ten times or more. The chain is built from TRBV7-9 and TRBJ1-1; no definite D call. There are 12 residues in the CDR3. The germline gives CDR1 SEHNR, CDR2 FQNEAQ (reference sequence). Trimming stripped 5 bases from V and 6 bases from J, with 10 bases between. This CDR3 is CASSRPQSEAFF. In DNA form, the CDR3 reads TGTGCCAGCAGCCGCCCCCAGTCTGAAGCTTTCTTT. Full variable domain (remainder filled in from reference TRBV7-9 and TRBJ1-1): DTGVSQNPRHKITKRGQNVTFRCDPISEHNRLYWYRQTLGQGPEFLTYFQNEAQLEKSRLLSDRFSAERPKGSFSTLEIQRTEQGDSAMYLCASSRPQSEAFFGQGTRLTVV.

This clonotype has a count of ten or more. This sequence joins TRBV20-1 and TRBJ2-7; D is perhaps TRBD1 (6 bases). This CDR3 has 14 amino acids. Germline V gene lookup returns CDR1 DFQATT and CDR2 SNEGSKA (reference sequence). Trimming stripped 0 bases from V and 4 bases from J, with 13 bases between. This CDR3 is CSARDPGTWYEQYF. As DNA, the CDR3 is TGCAGTGCTAGAGATCCCGGGACATGGTACGAGCAGTACTTC.

This clonotype was seen ten or more times. The chain links TRBV20-1 to TRBJ2-3, with TRBD2 matching 12 bases. There are 13 residues in the CDR3. V was pared by 0 bases and J by 14 bases, with 6 bases of the junction left unmatched. CDR1 is DFQATT and CDR2 is SNEGSKA in the germline V gene (reference sequence). CDR3 sequence reads: CSARDLTSGGRYF. The CDR3 nucleotides read TGCAGTGCTAGAGACCTGACTAGCGGGGGTCGGTATTTT.